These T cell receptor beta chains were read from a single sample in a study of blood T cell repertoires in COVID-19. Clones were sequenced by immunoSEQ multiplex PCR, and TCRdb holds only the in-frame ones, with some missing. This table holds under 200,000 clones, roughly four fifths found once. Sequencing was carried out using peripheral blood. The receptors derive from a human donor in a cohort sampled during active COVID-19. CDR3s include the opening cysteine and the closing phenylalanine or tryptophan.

CASSVEEGLNQPQHF	TRBV9	TRBJ1-5
CASTATRQETQYF	TRBV10-2	TRBJ2-5
CASSFRQAASYEQYF	TRBV7-2	TRBJ2-7
CASTTTGNTEAFF	TRBV6-5	TRBJ1-1
CATSDPGLGVGEQFF	TRBV24-1	TRBJ2-1
CASSYSPGQGHYGYTF	TRBV6-2/TRBV6-3	TRBJ1-2
CASSYLRGGAPDTQYF	TRBV4-3	TRBJ2-3
CASSGTSYEQYF	TRBV6-5	TRBJ2-7
CASGLAGIYNEQFF	TRBV12-5	TRBJ2-1
CASSIRDRDHEQYF	TRBV7-9	TRBJ2-7